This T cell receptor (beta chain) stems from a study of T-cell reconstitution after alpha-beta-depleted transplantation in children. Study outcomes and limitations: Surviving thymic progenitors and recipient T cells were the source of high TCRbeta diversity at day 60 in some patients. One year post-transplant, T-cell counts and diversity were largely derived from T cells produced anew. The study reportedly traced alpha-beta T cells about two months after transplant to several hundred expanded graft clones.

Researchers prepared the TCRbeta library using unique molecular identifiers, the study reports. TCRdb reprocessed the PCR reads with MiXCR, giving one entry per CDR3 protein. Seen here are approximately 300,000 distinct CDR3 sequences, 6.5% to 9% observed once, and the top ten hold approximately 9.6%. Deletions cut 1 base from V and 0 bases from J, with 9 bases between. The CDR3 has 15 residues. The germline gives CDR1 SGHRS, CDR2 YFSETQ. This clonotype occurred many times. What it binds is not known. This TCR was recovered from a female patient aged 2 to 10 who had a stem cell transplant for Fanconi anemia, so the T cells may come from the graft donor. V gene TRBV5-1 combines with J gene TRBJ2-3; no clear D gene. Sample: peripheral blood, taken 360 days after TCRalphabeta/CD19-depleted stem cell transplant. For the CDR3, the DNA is TGCGCCAGCAGCTTGTCGGCCCACAGCACAGATACGCAGTATTTT. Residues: CASSLSAHSTDTQYF.